The entry below gives a single TCR beta chain sequence along with its context. Trimming removed 4 bases from V and 8 bases from J; junction bases left unmatched: 7. Per germline, CDR1 SGHTA and CDR2 FQGNSA. This CDR3 is 14 amino acids long. These data belong to a study of blood T cell repertoires in COVID-19. TCRdb keeps only in-frame clones here, not all; method: immunoSEQ multiplex PCR. The data show about 33,000 clones, with about 81% seen just once and 30% to 40% held by the top ten. Sequencing input: peripheral blood. The chain joins TRBV7-2 to TRBJ1-2; 10 bases line up with TRBD1. This sequence originates from a man aged 80 or over with acute or convalescent COVID-19. CDR3 protein: CASSSRQGAKGYTF. In nucleotides, the CDR3 is TGTGCCAGCAGCTCCAGACAGGGGGCGAAGGGCTACACCTTC.